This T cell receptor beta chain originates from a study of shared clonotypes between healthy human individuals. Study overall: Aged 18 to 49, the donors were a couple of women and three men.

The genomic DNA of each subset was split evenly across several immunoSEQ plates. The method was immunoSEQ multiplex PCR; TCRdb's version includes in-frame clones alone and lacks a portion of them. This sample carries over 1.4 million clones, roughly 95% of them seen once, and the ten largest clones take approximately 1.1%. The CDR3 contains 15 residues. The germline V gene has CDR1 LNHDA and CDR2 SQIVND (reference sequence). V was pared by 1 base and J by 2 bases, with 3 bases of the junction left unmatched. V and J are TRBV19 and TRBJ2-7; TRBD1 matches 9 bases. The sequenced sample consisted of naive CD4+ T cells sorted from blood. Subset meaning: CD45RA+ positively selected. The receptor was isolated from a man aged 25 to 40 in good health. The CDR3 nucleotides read TGTGCCAGTAGTATAGCGGGACAGGGTACCTACGAGCAGTACTTC. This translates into CASSIAGQGTYEQYF.